This is a list of T cell receptor beta chains from one sample in a study of T cell responses to AZD1222 COVID-19 vaccine. TCRdb's copy holds only in-frame clones and misses some; the assay was immunoSEQ multiplex PCR. The sample comprises roughly 150,000 clones, about 90% of which are singletons, and 9% to 9.5% rests with the top ten. Sequencing used peripheral blood, obtained 28 days after the second AZD1222 dose. The receptors were sampled from an adult who received the AZD1222 COVID-19 vaccine. CDR3s include the opening cysteine and the closing phenylalanine or tryptophan. The D gene is left open where the match is weak. Size is omitted from some rows. Given values are once, few, many or a class for expanded clones.

>-|-|TRBJ1-1|TRBV29-1
TGCAGCGTTGAGGGGTCAGGGGCCGCTGAAGCTTTCTTT
CSVEGSGAAEAFF
>few|-|TRBJ2-7|TRBV4-2
TGTGCCAGCAGCCAGGACAATGGGCCGACCTCCTACGAGCAGTACTTC
CASSQDNGPTSYEQYF
>once|-|TRBJ1-1|TRBV12-3/TRBV12-4
TGTGCCAGCAGTACCGGGGCGGAAGCTTTCTTT
CASSTGAEAFF
>-|TRBD1|TRBJ1-2|TRBV24-1
TGTGCCACCAGTGAGGGGACAGGGATTCTTAACTATGGCTACACCTTC
CATSEGTGILNYGYTF
>-|-|TRBJ1-3|TRBV5-8
TGTGCCAGCAGCTTCGACCGTATCTCTGGAAACACCATATATTTT
CASSFDRISGNTIYF
>-|-|TRBJ2-2|TRBV7-8
TGTGCCAGCAGCTTCACCGGGGAGCTGTTTTTT
CASSFTGELFF
>-|-|TRBJ1-3|TRBV10-3
TGTGCCATCGGGGGGATCTCTGGAAACACCATATATTTT
CAIGGISGNTIYF
>-|-|TRBJ1-5|TRBV19
TGTGCCAGTAGTGAAGGGGGAAATGGTCAGCCCCAGCATTTT
CASSEGGNGQPQHF
>-|-|TRBJ1-5|TRBV27
TGTGCCAGCAGTTTAAGACGAGATCAGCCCCAGCATTTT
CASSLRRDQPQHF
>-|-|TRBJ1-2|TRBV6-2/TRBV6-3
TGTGCCAGCAGCCTTCTAAAGGACAGCTGGAACTATGGCTACACCTTC
CASSLLKDSWNYGYTF
>-|TRBD2|TRBJ2-1|TRBV19
TGTGCCAGTAGTATCGGACTAGCGGGAGGTAGTGTATACAATGAGCAGTTCTTC
CASSIGLAGGSVYNEQFF
>-|TRBD1|TRBJ1-1|TRBV5-1
TGCGCCAGCAGCTCGGGTTACGGGACAGGGGGCCGGGGCACTGAAGCTTTCTTT
CASSSGYGTGGRGTEAFF
>-|-|TRBJ2-7|TRBV27
TGTGCCAGCAGTTCCTCGCCAGGGAACGAGCAGTACTTC
CASSSSPGNEQYF
>-|-|TRBJ2-1|TRBV5-6
TGTGCCAGCAGCTCGGTACAGATCTACAATGAGCAGTTCTTC
CASSSVQIYNEQFF
>once|TRBD2|TRBJ2-1|TRBV7-7
TGTGCTAGCAGCTTAGGAGCGGGGGGCTACAATGAGCAGTTCTTC
CASSLGAGGYNEQFF
>once|-|TRBJ1-2|TRBV18
TGTGCCAGCTCACCCGGGCAGCTGCGTAACTATGGCTACACCTTC
CASSPGQLRNYGYTF
>-|-|TRBJ2-7|TRBV11-2
TGTGCCAGCAGCTTACAGGGGTTCTACGAGCAGTACTTC
CASSLQGFYEQYF
>once|-|TRBJ2-1|TRBV6-4
TGTGCCAGCAGTGAAAAACCGACATCCCTGCAGTTCTTC
CASSEKPTSLQFF
>-|-|TRBJ1-2|TRBV5-4
TGTGCCAGCAGCTTCCCGGAGGCTACGGACGGCTACACCTTC
CASSFPEATDGYTF
>-|-|TRBJ2-7|TRBV27
TGTGCCAGCAGTCTTACACCCCCTCAATACAGCGCATACTCCTACGAGCAGTACTTC
CASSLTPPQYSAYSYEQYF
>-|TRBD1|TRBJ2-5|TRBV5-4
TGTGCCAGCAGGTTGGAAATAAGACCGGGACAGGGGAAAGAGACCCAGTACTTC
CASRLEIRPGQGKETQYF
>-|-|TRBJ1-4|TRBV5-4
TGTGCCAGCAGCTTGGGGACAACTAATGAAAAACTGTTTTTT
CASSLGTTNEKLFF
>-|-|TRBJ1-2|TRBV7-2
TGTGCCAGCAGCTTAGTCAGGGATGATGGCTACACCTTC
CASSLVRDDGYTF
>-|-|TRBJ2-5|TRBV4-1
TGCGCCAGCAGCCAAGTCCTCAGGGTTGGGGAGACCCAGTACTTC
CASSQVLRVGETQYF
>-|-|TRBJ1-4|TRBV3-1/TRBV3-2
TGTGCCAGCAGCCAAGATAAACTCACAAGTGAAAAACTGTTTTTT
CASSQDKLTSEKLFF
>-|TRBD1|TRBJ1-5|TRBV3-1/TRBV3-2
TGTGCCAGCAGCCAAGCCGGGGTGGCCAGGGGGCACAATCAGCCCCAGCATTTT
CASSQAGVARGHNQPQHF
>-|-|TRBJ1-1|TRBV10-3
TGTGCCACTCGCCTGGGCGCCGAGGGAGCTTTCTTT
CATRLGAEGAFF
>-|-|TRBJ2-1|TRBV5-4
TGTGCCAGCAGTTCCGACGAGGGGGGGCGTCTCTACAATGAGCAGTTCTTC
CASSSDEGGRLYNEQFF
>-|TRBD1|TRBJ1-2|TRBV27
TGTGCCAGCAGTTCCAGACAGGGGGCCCCTGGCTACACCTTC
CASSSRQGAPGYTF
>-|TRBD1|TRBJ2-2|TRBV5-4
TGTGCCAGCAGCTTTCCGGGACAGGGGGATACCGGGGAGCTGTTTTTT
CASSFPGQGDTGELFF
>once|-|TRBJ2-1|TRBV7-9
TGTGCCAGCAGCTTAGATGGCAGCGGTGAGCAGTTCTTC
CASSLDGSGEQFF
>-|-|TRBJ1-1|TRBV4-3
TGCGCCAGCAGCCAAGTCAGTAACACTGAAGCTTTCTTT
CASSQVSNTEAFF
>-|-|TRBJ2-2|TRBV7-2
TGTGCCAGCAGCCACAAAGACCAGGTGAACACCGGGGAGCTGTTTTTT
CASSHKDQVNTGELFF
>-|TRBD1|TRBJ1-5|TRBV28
TGTGCCAGCAGTTTAAACAGGGGGCGCGAAAGCAATCAGCCCCAGCATTTT
CASSLNRGRESNQPQHF
>-|TRBD1|TRBJ2-7|TRBV11-2
TGTGCCAGCAGCTTAGGACAGGGTGGGTACGAGCAGTACTTC
CASSLGQGGYEQYF
>once|-|TRBJ2-5|TRBV6-5
TGTGCCAGCAGTTACTCGCTACAGTACCAAGAGACCCAGTACTTC
CASSYSLQYQETQYF
>many|TRBD1|TRBJ1-3|TRBV7-3
TGTGCCAGCAGTGTGACAGGGGGAAACACCATATATTTT
CASSVTGGNTIYF
>-|TRBD2|TRBJ2-1|TRBV2
TGTGCCAGCAATTACCGGTCGGGACTAGCGGGAGATAGGGGCATCCCCGGTGAGCAGTTCTTC
CASNYRSGLAGDRGIPGEQFF
>-|TRBD2|TRBJ2-1|TRBV6-5
TGTGCCAGCAGCCAATCTAGCGGATCCTACAATGAGCAGTTCTTC
CASSQSSGSYNEQFF
>once|-|TRBJ1-1|TRBV2
TGTGCCAGCAGTGGGACAGCTGAAGCTTTCTTT
CASSGTAEAFF
>-|TRBD1|TRBJ1-1|TRBV7-9
TGTGCCAGCAGCTTAGCACAGGGGATTATGGAAGCTTTCTTT
CASSLAQGIMEAFF
>-|-|TRBJ1-1|TRBV5-1
TGCGCCAGCAGCTTGTGGGGCAGATTGAACACTGAAGCTTTCTTT
CASSLWGRLNTEAFF
>-|-|TRBJ1-3|TRBV7-3
TGTGCCAGCAGCTTTGCTGGGCCGCGGTCTGGAAACACCATATATTTT
CASSFAGPRSGNTIYF
>-|TRBD1|TRBJ2-1|TRBV19
TGTGCCAGTGCGACAGGGGTCAATGAGCAGTTCTTC
CASATGVNEQFF
>-|-|TRBJ2-1|TRBV4-1
TGCGCCAGCGCGTATCTACCCTACAATGAGCAGTTCTTC
CASAYLPYNEQFF
>-|-|TRBJ2-2|TRBV6-5
TGTGCCACCAGACAGGACGGCACCGGGGAGCTGTTTTTT
CATRQDGTGELFF
>-|-|TRBJ1-1|TRBV30
TGTGCCTGGAGAGCGGGGCCGGATGAAGCTTTCTTT
CAWRAGPDEAFF
>-|-|TRBJ2-1|TRBV6-5
TGTGCCAGCAGCCCCGACCGCTACAATGAGCAGTTCTTC
CASSPDRYNEQFF
>-|-|TRBJ2-2|TRBV19
TGTGCCAGTAGTATCCTGCTAGCAAACACCGGGGAGCTGTTTTTT
CASSILLANTGELFF
>once|TRBD2|TRBJ2-1|TRBV7-9
TGTGCCAGCAGCTTAGGAAGTAGCGGGAGAGAAGGGAATGAGCAGTTCTTC
CASSLGSSGREGNEQFF
>-|-|TRBJ1-1|TRBV9
TGTGCCAGCAGCGACAGGGTCGTGAACACTGAAGCTTTCTTT
CASSDRVVNTEAFF
>-|-|TRBJ2-2|TRBV2
TGTGCCAGCAGATCCTCAGGGCCCGGGGAGCTGTTTTTT
CASRSSGPGELFF
>-|-|TRBJ1-5|TRBV4-3
TGCGCCAGCAGCCAAGTAGTGGCAGGGACTCAGCCCCAGCATTTT
CASSQVVAGTQPQHF
>-|-|TRBJ2-6|TRBV7-9
TGTGCCAGCAGCCGAAGAGGGGTGAACTCTGGGGCCAACGTCCTGACTTTC
CASSRRGVNSGANVLTF
>-|-|TRBJ1-1|TRBV28
TGTGCCAGCAGTTTTAGGGGAATTACTGAAGCTTTCTTT
CASSFRGITEAFF